Following are 19 T cell receptor beta chains from one sample sequenced in a study of cytomegalovirus exposure and HLA in healthy donors. Primers for the PCR totalled 60 Vbeta and 13 Jbeta. The table came from immunoSEQ multiplex PCR; TCRdb's copy has only in-frame clones and leaves some out. Of fewer than 200,000 clones listed, around 80% are singletons. The material sequenced was PBMCs. The receptors come from a female donor in good health and CMV-seronegative.

The rearrangement uses TRBV6-5 and TRBJ1-6; D perhaps matches TRBD1 (5 bases). Trimming took off 10 bases at V and 11 bases at J, with 18 bases between the two ends. The length of the CDR3 is 13 residues. Per the germline V gene, CDR1 is MNHEY and CDR2 is SVGAGI. This CDR3 is CATQRGGKAPLHF. The CDR3 bases are TGTGCCACCCAACGGGGGGGAAAAGCACCCCTCCACTTT.

The chain couples TRBV15 to TRBJ2-3; D is possibly TRBD2 (5 bases). Germline-derived CDR1 and CDR2 are LNHNV and YYDKDF (reference sequence). This CDR3 is 15 amino acids long. Deletions cut 3 bases from V and 4 bases from J, with 14 bases between. CDR3 sequence (DNA): TGTGCCACCAGCAGGGGTTTAGGGAGCCCAGATACGCAGTATTTT. It yields the protein CATSRGLGSPDTQYF.

The genes are TRBV6-5 and TRBJ2-5; 7 nucleotides align to TRBD1. TRBJ2-7 explains the end of the DNA better; the J call may be wrong. The CDR3 sequence is 14 residues long. Germline loops: CDR1 MNHEY, CDR2 SVGAGI. The CDR3 region has the DNA TGTGCCAGCAGCCGTGGGGACAGCTCCTACGAGCAGTACTTC. It translates to CASSRGDSSYEQYF.

The genes are TRBV7-2 and TRBJ2-2; TRBD1 matches at 9 bases. The CDR3 has 15 amino acids. Germline CDR1 is SGHTA and CDR2 is FQGNSA. J gave up 7 bases and V 5 bases, and 8 bases lay outside the gene matches. The CDR3 region is CASSRNRGLGGELFF. The CDR3 DNA is TGTGCCAGCAGCCGAAACAGGGGGCTGGGCGGGGAGCTGTTTTTT.

The chain joins TRBV15 to TRBJ2-7, with 8 bases identical to TRBD1. The V and J ends lost 2 bases and 4 bases, in that order; junction bases with no gene match: 10. This CDR3 region has 16 residues. Per germline, CDR1 LNHNV and CDR2 YYDKDF (reference sequence). The CDR3 nucleotides are TGTGCCACCAGCAGAAGCCGAGGGACAGGTCCATACGAGCAGTACTTC. Amino acids: CATSRSRGTGPYEQYF.

The chain links TRBV7-9 to TRBJ1-3; D call uncertain. Germline lookup yields CDR1 SEHNR and CDR2 FQNEAQ (reference sequence). V was cut by 1 base and J by 0 bases, with 13 bases left in between. CDR3 length equals 17 residues. CDR3 DNA sequence: TGTGCCAGCAGCTTAGGTGTGGAGGGCCACTCTGGAAACACCATATATTTT. It codes for CASSLGVEGHSGNTIYF.

This sequence joins TRBV7-2 and TRBJ1-5, with a tentative D call TRBD1 (5 bases). CDR1 and CDR2 from the germline V gene are SGHTA and FQGNSA. The CDR3 totals 15 residues. Trimming shortened V by 1 base and J by 6 bases, and 13 bases separated the two germline ends. The CDR3 protein is CASSLERSGIQPQHF. The CDR3, as DNA: TGTGCCAGCAGCTTAGAAAGGTCAGGGATTCAGCCCCAGCATTTT.

A single count supports this clone. The chain combines TRBV2 with TRBJ1-2; no reliable D call. Germline lookup yields CDR1 SNHLY and CDR2 FYNNEI. Trimming cost V 6 bases and J 9 bases, with 17 bases left between them. The CDR3 runs 13 residues. The CDR3 loop is CASSLELVESYTF. DNA of the CDR3: TGTGCCAGCAGCCTCGAGTTGGTAGAGAGCTACACCTTC.

This clone was seen a few times. Here the CDR3 reads CASSMRGSQETQYF. Here the CDR3 DNA reads TGTGCCAGTAGTATGAGAGGCAGTCAAGAGACCCAGTACTTC. This sequence joins TRBV19 and TRBJ2-5, with unresolved D. CDR3 length equals 14 residues. Germline V gene lookup returns CDR1 LNHDA and CDR2 SQIVND (reference sequence). V lost 3 bases, J lost 2 bases, and 10 bases lay in between.

This clone was found a few times. The chain is built from TRBV7-2 and TRBJ1-2; 10 bases map to TRBD1. The CDR3 length is 16 residues. In germline, CDR1 is SGHTA, CDR2 FQGNSA. V was pared by 4 bases and J by 4 bases, with 9 bases of the junction left unmatched. CDR3 coding DNA: TGTGCCAGCAGCTCGCCGGGACAGGGGAGCGCCTATGGCTACACCTTC. It is translated as CASSSPGQGSAYGYTF.

This clone came up a few times. The genes are TRBV18 and TRBJ1-2; TRBD1 is a possible D gene (5 bases). Germline V gives CDR1 KGHSH, CDR2 LQKENI. The V end was cut by 3 bases, the J end by 2 bases, with 7 bases between. The CDR3 loop spans 13 amino acids. The CDR3 region has the DNA TGTGCCAGCTCACCGAACAGGAACTATGGCTACACCTTC. This encodes CASSPNRNYGYTF.

The V and J genes are TRBV19 and TRBJ1-5; 8 bases agree with TRBD1. Germline V gene data show CDR1 as LNHDA and CDR2 as SQIVND (reference sequence). The CDR3 is 16 amino acids. Unmatched junction bases numbered 9, after V lost 7 bases and J lost 1 base. Here the CDR3 reads CASTPRTGTSNQPQHF. DNA of the CDR3: TGTGCCAGTACCCCGCGGACAGGGACCAGCAATCAGCCCCAGCATTTT.

This chain connects TRBV2 to TRBJ2-5, with TRBD2 matching 7 bases. CDR1 is SNHLY, CDR2 FYNNEI, per germline. J lost 11 bases, V lost 3 bases, and 6 bases had no gene match. This CDR3 has 12 residues. The CDR3 spells CASSDREGEQYF. DNA for the CDR3: TGTGCCAGCAGTGACAGGGAGGGAGAGCAGTACTTC.

The rearrangement uses TRBV30 and TRBJ2-2, with a weak D call TRBD2 (6 bases). This CDR3 region has 16 residues. V was cut by 2 bases and J by 1 base, with 14 bases left in between. Germline assignment: CDR1 GTSNPN and CDR2 SVGIG (reference sequence). The CDR3 protein is CAWSFSTSLNTGELFF. The CDR3 bases are TGTGCCTGGAGTTTTTCAACTAGCCTGAACACCGGGGAGCTGTTTTTT.

This chain uses TRBV9 with TRBJ1-4, with D uncertain. The CDR3 length is 15 residues. Germline V gives CDR1 SGDLS, CDR2 YYNGEE. Trimming cost V 4 bases and J 8 bases, with 18 bases left between them. CDR3 DNA sequence: TGTGCCAGCAGCCTTAGACTCCCTCCTCAAGAAAAACTGTTTTTT. Protein: CASSLRLPPQEKLFF.

The rearrangement uses TRBV19 and TRBJ2-1; weak D call: TRBD2 (5 bases). The CDR3 length is 16 residues. The V gene lost 8 bases and the J gene lost 7 bases, with 24 bases spanning the gap. The germline V gene has CDR1 LNHDA and CDR2 SQIVND (reference sequence). The CDR3 loop reads CASGINGIRFGNEQFF. The CDR3 DNA is TGTGCCAGTGGAATCAACGGGATTCGTTTTGGAAATGAGCAGTTCTTC. The complete variable domain, with remaining parts taken from reference TRBV19 and TRBJ2-1, reads DGGITQSPKYLFRKEGQNVTLSCEQNLNHDAMYWYRQDPGQGLRLIYYSQIVNDFQKGDIAEGYSVSREKKESFPLTVTSAQKNPTAFYLCASGINGIRFGNEQFFGPGTRLTVL.

The chain uses TRBV28 and TRBJ1-3; D possibly corresponds to TRBD1 (6 bases). Trimming removed 6 bases from V and 4 bases from J, with 13 bases in between. Germline-derived CDR1 and CDR2 are MDHEN and SYDVKM. This CDR3 comprises 14 residues. The CDR3 region is CASRGRGLGNTIYF. In DNA form, the CDR3 reads TGTGCCAGCAGAGGGAGGGGGTTAGGAAACACCATATATTTT.

V usage is TRBV28 and J usage is TRBJ2-1; no clear D. Germline-derived CDR1 and CDR2 are MDHEN and SYDVKM. The CDR3 totals 15 residues. V was cut by 2 bases and J by 0 bases, with 8 bases left in between. The CDR3 coding sequence is TGTGCCAGCAGTTTAACGGTTTTCTCCTACAATGAGCAGTTCTTC. Encoded protein: CASSLTVFSYNEQFF.

V usage is TRBV7-9 and J usage is TRBJ1-1, with 8 bases aligning to TRBD1. Losses at the gene ends were 5 bases for V and 7 bases for J; bases not matched to a gene: 9. This CDR3 has 14 amino acids. Germline lookup yields CDR1 SEHNR and CDR2 FQNEAQ (reference sequence). CDR3 in DNA: TGTGCCAGCAGCCTGACCGGGACAGGAGTTGAAGCTTTCTTT. It is translated as CASSLTGTGVEAFF.